A selection of T cell receptor beta chains follows, all from one sample in a study of metastatic and nonmetastatic thyroid tumors. TCRdb re-analyzed the PCR reads using MiXCR. The data show about 40,000 clones, about 17% seen once. Sequencing was performed on blood. These receptors originate from a female donor with papillary thyroid cancer or a benign thyroid nodule (not recorded which). Some clones in this sample may be carry-over from other donors' samples. The CDR3 runs from the conserved cysteine through the conserved F or W. The D gene is left open where the match is weak. Size values are once, few and many counts, or a class for expanded clones, and some rows have none.

cdr3_aa,cdr3_nt,v_call,clone_size,d_call,j_call,cdr3_length
CASSESPPSARETQYF,TGTGCCAGCAGTGAATCTCCGCCTTCAGCCCGAGAGACCCAGTACTTC,TRBV6-1,few,.,TRBJ2-5,16
CAWSTGTNQPQHF,TGTGCCTGGAGTACCGGGACCAATCAGCCCCAGCATTTT,TRBV30,many,.,TRBJ1-5,13
CSARDPRGSEQYF,TGCAGTGCTAGAGATCCCCGGGGCTCCGAGCAGTACTTC,TRBV20-1,many,.,TRBJ2-7,13
CAIRGTGRRSGSDSDTQYF,TGTGCCATCAGGGGGACAGGGAGGAGGAGCGGGAGCGATTCGGATACGCAGTATTTT,TRBV10-3,many,.,TRBJ2-3,19
CASSLRLAGGPDTQYF,TGTGCCAGCAGTTTACGGCTAGCGGGAGGGCCAGATACGCAGTATTTT,TRBV12-3/TRBV12-4,many,TRBD2,TRBJ2-3,16
CASSAALGSNQPQHF,TGTGCCAGCAGCGCTGCTCTGGGTAGCAATCAGCCCCAGCATTTT,TRBV9,many,.,TRBJ1-5,15
CASSFGGNSPPNF,TGTGCCAGCAGCTTTGGGGGAAATTCACCCCCCAACTTT,TRBV11-3,.,.,TRBJ1-6,13
CASSQIKTEAFF,TGTGCCAGCAGCCAAATCAAAACTGAAGCTTTCTTT,TRBV11-2,many,.,TRBJ1-1,12
CASSIGRGSEGEKLFF,TGTGCCAGCTCCATCGGCAGGGGAAGTGAGGGTGAAAAACTGTTTTTT,TRBV6-1,many,.,TRBJ1-4,16
CASSPLSGQETQYF,TGTGCCAGCAGCCCTCTCTCGGGCCAAGAGACCCAGTACTTC,TRBV14,many,.,TRBJ2-5,14
CASSYQVWTGNKYF,TGTGCCAGCAGTTACCAGGTGTGGACAGGGAATAAGTACTTC,TRBV6-6,few,TRBD1,TRBJ2-7,14
CASSLGPLAGLGNEQFF,TGTGCCAGCAGCTTAGGGCCCCTTGCGGGTCTAGGGAATGAGCAGTTCTTC,TRBV7-2,.,.,TRBJ2-1,17
CASSQGQFYGYTF,TGTGCCAGCAGCCAAGGGCAGTTCTATGGCTACACCTTC,TRBV12-3/TRBV12-4,.,.,TRBJ1-2,13
CASSLRLAGGSYNEQFF,TGTGCCAGCAGTCTCCGACTAGCGGGAGGTTCCTACAATGAGCAGTTCTTC,TRBV27,many,TRBD2,TRBJ2-1,17
CSARDGGDGNTIYF,TGCAGTGCTAGAGACGGAGGGGATGGAAACACAATATATTTT,TRBV20-1,.,.,TRBJ1-3,14
CASTGTGTGVDQHQHF,TGTGCCAGCACCGGAACCGGGACAGGGGTCGATCAGCACCAGCATTTT,TRBV28,few,TRBD1,TRBJ1-5,16
CASSPDRGNHNEQFF,TGTGCCAGCAGCCCCGACAGGGGAAATCACAATGAGCAGTTCTTC,TRBV6-1,.,TRBD1,TRBJ2-1,15
CASSLVSLGYEQYF,TGTGCCAGCAGCTTAGTGAGCCTAGGCTACGAGCAGTACTTC,TRBV7-8,.,.,TRBJ2-7,14
CASSLGQAEVREQYF,TGTGCCAGCTCACTAGGACAGGCTGAGGTAAGGGAGCAGTACTTC,TRBV18,many,TRBD1,TRBJ2-7,15
CSALQGSYEQYF,TGCAGTGCTCTACAGGGCTCTTACGAGCAGTACTTC,TRBV20-1,many,.,TRBJ2-7,12
CASSYPNLGELFF,TGTGCCAGCAGTTACCCCAACCTCGGGGAGCTGTTTTTT,TRBV6-6,many,.,TRBJ2-2,13
CASSLGNRTYNEQFF,TGCGCCAGCAGCTTGGGTAACAGAACCTACAATGAGCAGTTCTTC,TRBV5-1,many,.,TRBJ2-1,15
CASSTQTGQPYYNEQFF,TGTGCCAGCAGCACCCAGACCGGACAGCCATACTACAATGAGCAGTTCTTC,TRBV6-2/TRBV6-3,few,.,TRBJ2-1,17
CASLTDPYEQYF,TGTGCCAGCTTGACAGATCCCTACGAGCAGTACTTC,TRBV28,.,.,TRBJ2-7,12
CASSLEQVSSKQYF,TGTGCCAGCAGCTTAGAACAGGTTTCGTCGAAGCAGTACTTC,TRBV7-9,.,.,TRBJ2-7,14
CAIRDRGHVYTF,TGTGCCATCCGGGACAGGGGGCATGTCTACACCTTC,TRBV6-1,.,TRBD1,TRBJ1-2,12
CASSSQGVTFDEQFF,TGTGCCAGCAGTTCCCAGGGTGTAACGTTTGATGAGCAGTTCTTC,TRBV11-2,once,.,TRBJ2-1,15
CASSLIGLYNEQFF,TGTGCCAGCAGCCTCATAGGACTTTACAATGAGCAGTTCTTC,TRBV11-2,many,.,TRBJ2-1,14
CASSPLSGGLNTEAFF,TGTGCCAGCAGCCCCCTATCGGGGGGCTTGAACACTGAAGCTTTCTTT,TRBV3-1,many,.,TRBJ1-1,16
CASTPTFASGANVLTF,TGTGCCAGCACCCCTACTTTTGCGTCTGGGGCCAACGTCCTGACTTTC,TRBV27,medium-sized,.,TRBJ2-6,16
CASSLDSLRVLYGYTF,TGTGCCAGCAGTTTGGACAGTCTTCGGGTCCTTTATGGCTACACCTTC,TRBV28,medium-sized,.,TRBJ1-2,16
CAITSRQLTNEKLFF,TGTGCCATCACTTCTAGACAGTTAACTAATGAAAAACTGTTTTTT,TRBV28,.,.,TRBJ1-4,15
CASRQHRAPSSYEQCF,TGTGCCAGCAGACAACACAGGGCCCCTAGCTCCTACGAGCAGTGCTTC,TRBV2,many,.,TRBJ2-7,16
CSARDRNTNYGYTF,TGCAGTGCTAGAGATAGAAACACGAACTATGGCTACACCTTC,TRBV20-1,many,.,TRBJ1-2,14
CASREDRGDPTDTQYF,TGTGCCAGCAGGGAAGACAGGGGAGATCCCACAGATACGCAGTATTTT,TRBV27,many,TRBD1,TRBJ2-3,16
CASSLRDRGGEKLFF,TGTGCCAGCAGCCTTAGAGACAGGGGAGGTGAAAAACTGTTTTTT,TRBV11-2,many,TRBD1,TRBJ1-4,15
CASSANSGIGEQYF,TGTGCCAGCAGTGCAAATAGCGGGATAGGCGAGCAGTACTTC,TRBV6-1,.,TRBD2,TRBJ2-7,14
CSAASGVTQPQHF,TGCAGTGCCGCCTCAGGGGTCACTCAGCCCCAGCATTTT,TRBV20-1,many,.,TRBJ1-5,13
CSVTGTTNTGELFF,TGCAGCGTTACCGGGACAACGAACACCGGGGAGCTGTTTTTT,TRBV29-1,many,.,TRBJ2-2,14
CSAGRLETDTQYF,TGCAGTGCAGGCAGACTGGAGACAGATACGCAGTATTTT,TRBV20-1,.,.,TRBJ2-3,13
CASSLGGPGPGYEQYF,TGTGCCAGCAGCCTTGGAGGGCCTGGACCGGGCTACGAGCAGTACTTC,TRBV3-1,many,.,TRBJ2-7,16
CASSSPKGYEQYF,TGTGCCAGCAGCTCCCCTAAGGGCTACGAGCAGTACTTC,TRBV7-9,many,.,TRBJ2-7,13